The clone carrying this TCR beta chain showed up many times. TCRdb passed the RT-PCR reads through MiXCR, listing each CDR3 protein once. The sample includes about 680,000 distinct CDR3 sequences, over 12% of them seen just once. Looked up from germline, CDR1 is MNHEY and CDR2 is SVGAGI. Trimming removed 7 bases from V and 0 bases from J, with 13 bases in between. CDR3 size: 15 residues. The chain uses TRBV6-5 and TRBJ1-3; possible D gene TRBD1, 6 bases. Material for sequencing was memory CD4+ T cells from blood. The TCR originated in a female donor in good health, serving as a healthy control. The CDR3 DNA reads as TGTGCCAGCATGCGGGGGGCTCACTCTGGAAACACCATATATTTT. It codes for CASMRGAHSGNTIYF.